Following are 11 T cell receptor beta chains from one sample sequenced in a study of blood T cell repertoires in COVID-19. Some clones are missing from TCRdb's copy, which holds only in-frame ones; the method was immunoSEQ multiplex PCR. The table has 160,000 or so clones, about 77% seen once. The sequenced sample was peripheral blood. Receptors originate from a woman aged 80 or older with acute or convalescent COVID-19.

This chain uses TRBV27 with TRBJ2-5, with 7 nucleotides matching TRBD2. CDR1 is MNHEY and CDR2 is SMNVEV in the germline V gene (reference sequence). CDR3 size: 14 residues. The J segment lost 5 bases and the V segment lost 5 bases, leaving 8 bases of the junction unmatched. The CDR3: CASSPYGGIETQYF. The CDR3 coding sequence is TGTGCCAGCAGTCCGTACGGGGGGATTGAGACCCAGTACTTC.

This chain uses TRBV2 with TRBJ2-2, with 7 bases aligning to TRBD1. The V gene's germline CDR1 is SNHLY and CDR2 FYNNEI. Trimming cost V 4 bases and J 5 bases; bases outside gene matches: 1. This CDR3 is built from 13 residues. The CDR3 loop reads CASSVQGTGELFF. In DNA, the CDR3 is TGTGCCAGCAGTGTACAGGGGACCGGGGAGCTGTTTTTT.

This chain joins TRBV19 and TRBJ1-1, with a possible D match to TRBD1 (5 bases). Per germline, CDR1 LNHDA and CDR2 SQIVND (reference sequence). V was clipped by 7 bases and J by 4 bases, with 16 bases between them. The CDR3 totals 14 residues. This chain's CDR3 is CASIPRGRTTEAFF. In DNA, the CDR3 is TGTGCCAGTATCCCAAGGGGTCGCACCACTGAAGCTTTCTTT.

CDR3 region: CASSPSVTGVQRDEKLFF. The CDR3 DNA is TGTGCCAGTAGTCCCTCGGTGACAGGGGTACAACGAGATGAAAAACTGTTTTTT. V usage is TRBV19 and J usage is TRBJ1-4; TRBD1 matches 8 bases. The CDR3 loop spans 18 amino acids. V was pared by 5 bases and J by 6 bases, with 17 bases of the junction left unmatched. Germline values: CDR1 LNHDA, CDR2 SQIVND (reference sequence).

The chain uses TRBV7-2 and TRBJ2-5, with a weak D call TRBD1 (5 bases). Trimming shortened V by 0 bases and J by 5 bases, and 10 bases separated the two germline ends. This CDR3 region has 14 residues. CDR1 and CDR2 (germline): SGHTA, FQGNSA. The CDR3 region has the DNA TGTGCCAGCAGCTTAGCGGCAGGGTACGAGACCCAGTACTTC. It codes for CASSLAAGYETQYF.

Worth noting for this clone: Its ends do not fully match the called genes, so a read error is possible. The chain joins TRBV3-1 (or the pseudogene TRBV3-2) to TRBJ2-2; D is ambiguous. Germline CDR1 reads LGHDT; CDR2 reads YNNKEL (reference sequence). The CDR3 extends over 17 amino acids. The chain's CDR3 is CASSQAIWRTNTGELFF. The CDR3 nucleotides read TGTGCCAGCAGTCAAGCGATCTGGCGGACGAACACCGGGGAGCTGTTTTTT.

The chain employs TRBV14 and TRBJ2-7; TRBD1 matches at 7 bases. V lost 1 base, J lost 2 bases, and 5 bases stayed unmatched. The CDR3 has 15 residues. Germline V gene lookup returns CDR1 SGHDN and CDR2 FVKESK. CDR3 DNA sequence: TGTGCCAGCAGCCAAGGTGGGACAGTACCCTACGAGCAGTACTTC. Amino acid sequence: CASSQGGTVPYEQYF.

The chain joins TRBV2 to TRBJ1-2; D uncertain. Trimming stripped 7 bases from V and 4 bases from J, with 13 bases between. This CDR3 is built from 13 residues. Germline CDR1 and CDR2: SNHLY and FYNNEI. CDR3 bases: TGTGCCAGCACCCGGGAGTACGGCTATGGCTACACCTTC. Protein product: CASTREYGYGYTF.

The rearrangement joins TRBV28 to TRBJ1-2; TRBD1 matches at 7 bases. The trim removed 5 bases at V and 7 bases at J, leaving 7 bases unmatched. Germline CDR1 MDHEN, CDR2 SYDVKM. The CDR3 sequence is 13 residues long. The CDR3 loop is CASSRTGAAGYTF. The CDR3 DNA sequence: TGTGCCAGCAGTAGAACAGGGGCGGCTGGCTACACCTTC.

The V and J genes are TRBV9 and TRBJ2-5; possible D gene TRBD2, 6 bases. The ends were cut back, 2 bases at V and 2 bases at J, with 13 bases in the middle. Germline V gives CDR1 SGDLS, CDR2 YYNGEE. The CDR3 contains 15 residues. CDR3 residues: CASSVTGRKQETQYF. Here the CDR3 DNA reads TGTGCCAGCAGCGTTACTGGGAGGAAGCAAGAGACCCAGTACTTC.

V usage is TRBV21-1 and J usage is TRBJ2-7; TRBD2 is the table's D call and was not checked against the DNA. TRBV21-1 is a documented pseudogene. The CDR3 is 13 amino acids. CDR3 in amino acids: CASSKAGTDFEYF. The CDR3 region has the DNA TGTGCCAGCAGCAAAGCTGGAACGGACTTTGAGTACTTC.